This T cell receptor (beta chain) was recovered during a study of PD-1 blockade in classical Hodgkin lymphoma. No patient escaped relapse after autologous stem cell transplantation, and brentuximab vedotin exposure varied. CD4+ T cells were purified from thawed PBMCs by magnetic negative selection. Clones were read by immunoSEQ multiplex PCR, and TCRdb kept only the in-frame ones, dropping some. The sample holds around 23,000 clones; roughly 89% are singletons and the top ten take about 1.7%. The CDR3 is 18 amino acids. Germline CDR1 SGHVS, CDR2 FQNEAQ. V lost 0 bases to trimming and J lost 0 bases; unmatched junction nucleotides: 10.

The receptor comes from a human donor with classical Hodgkin lymphoma. This chain uses TRBV7-8 with TRBJ1-1; TRBD1 matches 7 bases. Specimen: CD4+ T cells from blood, collected at baseline. This CDR3 is CASSLALSPGQMNTEAFF. Written as DNA, the CDR3 is TGTGCCAGCAGCTTAGCCCTCTCGCCGGGACAGATGAACACTGAAGCTTTCTTT.